The 11 T cell receptor beta chains below come from one sample, sequenced in a study of shared clonotypes between healthy human individuals. Only in-frame clones appear in the TCRdb table, and some are missing; sequencing was by immunoSEQ multiplex PCR. The sample yields around 650,000 clones, approximately 96% seen once. CD8 cells classed as naive were CD45RO-negative and positively selected for CCR7, excluding terminally differentiated effector memory CD45RA+ cells. Sequencing was carried out using naive CD8+ T cells sorted from blood. The source is a woman aged 25 to 39 in good health.

The V gene is TRBV5-1, the J gene TRBJ2-2, with D unresolved. This CDR3 contains 12 residues. Germline V lookup: CDR1 SGHRS, CDR2 YFSETQ. V was clipped by 0 bases and J by 7 bases, with 4 bases between them. The CDR3 DNA follows: TGCGCCAGCAGCTTGGCCCTCGGGGAGCTGTTTTTT. Its protein is CASSLALGELFF.

CDR3 protein: CASSVEAEVVYEQYF. Written as DNA, the CDR3 is TGTGCCAGCAGCGTAGAAGCAGAGGTGGTCTACGAGCAGTACTTC. The chain joins TRBV9 to TRBJ2-7; D is undetermined. V shed 0 bases and J shed 3 bases, with 13 bases lying between them. The CDR3 is 15 amino acids. The germline V gene encodes CDR1 SGDLS and CDR2 YYNGEE.

The genes are TRBV11-2 and TRBJ2-1; the match to TRBD1 covers 10 bases. The CDR3 is 15 residues long. V gave up 1 base and J gave up 6 bases; unmatched junction bases: 3. Looked up from germline, CDR1 is SGHAT and CDR2 is FQNNGV. In nucleotides, the CDR3 is TGTGCCAGCAGCTTAGGACAGGGGGCTGTCAATGAGCAGTTCTTC. Its protein product is CASSLGQGAVNEQFF.

The chain is built from TRBV15 and TRBJ1-1, with 7 bases matching TRBD1. From germline, CDR1 is LNHNV and CDR2 YYDKDF (reference sequence). The CDR3 consists of 14 residues. Unmatched junction bases numbered 10, after V lost 10 bases and J lost 2 bases. This CDR3 reads CAIDRADSNTEAFF. The CDR3 DNA reads TGTGCCATCGACAGGGCAGATTCAAACACTGAAGCTTTCTTT.

This rearrangement joins TRBV7-8 to TRBJ2-7; 11 bases fit TRBD2. The CDR3 is 15 residues long. Germline V CDR1 and CDR2: SGHVS, FQNEAQ. V was clipped by 5 bases and J by 7 bases; unmatched bases: 10. CDR3 sequence reads: CASSTTSGSSWEQYF. CDR3 coding DNA: TGTGCCAGCAGCACAACTAGCGGGAGCTCATGGGAGCAGTACTTC.

This CDR3 is CASRHDGRYNEQFF. CDR3 coding DNA: TGTGCCAGTAGACACGATGGAAGATACAATGAGCAGTTCTTC. V gene TRBV19 combines with J gene TRBJ2-1; D uncertain. V was trimmed by 6 bases and J by 4 bases, leaving 13 bases between them. The germline gives CDR1 LNHDA, CDR2 SQIVND (reference sequence). The CDR3 loop spans 14 amino acids.

The chain combines TRBV28 with TRBJ2-2; 9 bases fit TRBD2. The CDR3 totals 18 residues. The V and J ends lost 4 bases and 5 bases, in that order; junction bases with no gene match: 14. CDR1 MDHEN and CDR2 SYDVKM come from the germline V gene. In DNA, the CDR3 is TGTGCCAGCAGTTCTCCCCCAGCGGGAGGAGGGCCAACCGGGGAGCTGTTTTTT. Amino acid sequence: CASSSPPAGGGPTGELFF.

The CDR3 DNA follows: TGCGCCAGCAGCCACCCTAGGACAGGGGAAGTTCTTACAACTAATGAAAAACTGTTTTTT. This translates into CASSHPRTGEVLTTNEKLFF. The rearrangement joins TRBV4-1 to TRBJ1-4, with TRBD1 matching 9 bases. The CDR3 loop spans 20 amino acids. J lost 0 bases, V lost 3 bases, and 14 bases had no gene match. The germline V gene has CDR1 MGHRA and CDR2 YSYEKL.

The chain links TRBV5-1 to TRBJ2-1; 11 bases align to TRBD2. CDR3 length: 17 residues. Looked up from germline, CDR1 is SGHRS and CDR2 is YFSETQ. The junction had 7 bases not matched to a gene; V was cut back by 2 bases and J by 3 bases. The CDR3 region has the DNA TGCGCCAGCAGCTTCATGACCACTAGCGGGGGCTACAATGAGCAGTTCTTC. Its translation is CASSFMTTSGGYNEQFF.

The chain employs TRBV28 and TRBJ2-5, with 16 bases aligning to TRBD2. CDR1 is MDHEN and CDR2 is SYDVKM in the germline V gene. Trimming cost V 2 bases and J 4 bases; bases outside gene matches: 13. There are 20 residues in the CDR3. CDR3: CASSLVGLAGGPGFGETQYF. CDR3 DNA: TGTGCCAGCAGTTTAGTGGGACTAGCGGGAGGGCCGGGTTTTGGAGAGACCCAGTACTTC.

The chain couples TRBV5-6 to TRBJ2-7; D is perhaps TRBD2 (5 bases). The CDR3 consists of 16 residues. V lost 0 bases to trimming and J lost 5 bases, with 18 bases between them. Germline CDR1 SGHDT, CDR2 YYEEEE. In DNA, the CDR3 is TGTGCCAGCAGCTTGGTTTCGGGAAGTGGCAGAGACGAGCAGTACTTC. This sequence encodes CASSLVSGSGRDEQYF.